This paragraph reports one T cell receptor (beta chain). As yet, its antigen is unknown. PCR amplification relied on 60 Vbeta primers (plus 13 Jbeta primers). Assay used: immunoSEQ multiplex PCR; TCRdb lists only in-frame clones, some missing. The sample includes 150,000 or so clones, roughly 75% of them seen just once. This sample is part of a study of cytomegalovirus exposure and HLA in healthy donors. Germline V gives CDR1 MNHEY, CDR2 SMNVEV (reference sequence). The CDR3 sequence is 16 residues long. Trimming took off 0 bases at V and 3 bases at J, with 15 bases between the two ends. Study findings and constraints: The majority of CMV-associated TCR beta chains were reported as apparently HLA-restricted in a later analysis.

The sample consisted of PBMCs. This chain connects TRBV27 to TRBJ2-7; D perhaps matches TRBD1 (6 bases). The origin of this receptor is a woman in her thirties or forties in good health and CMV-seropositive. DNA of the CDR3: TGTGCCAGCAGTTTATCAACAGGGTTCGCTGACTACGAGCAGTACTTC. It translates to CASSLSTGFADYEQYF.